Listed here are 3 T cell receptor beta chains from one sample, sequenced in a study of T cell responses to AZD1222 COVID-19 vaccine. Assay: immunoSEQ multiplex PCR; the TCRdb copy retains only in-frame clones and omits some. The top ten hold less than 5.5% of the sample, which has tens of thousands of clones, about 93% seen once. Material: peripheral blood, obtained on day 0 of MenACWY control vaccination. These receptors were obtained from an adult in good health.

The chain employs TRBV10-3 and TRBJ1-5; 8 bases align to TRBD1. Unmatched junction bases numbered 7, after V lost 10 bases and J lost 2 bases. This CDR3 has 14 residues. Germline CDR1 is ENHRY and CDR2 is SYGVKD. CDR3 DNA: TGTGCCACCCAGGGGGCGAGGGGCAATCAGCCCCAGCATTTT. Translation gives CATQGARGNQPQHF.

V and J are TRBV28 and TRBJ1-2; D uncertain. The ends were cut back, 7 bases at V and 0 bases at J, with 6 bases in the middle. The germline gives CDR1 MDHEN, CDR2 SYDVKM. There are 12 residues in the CDR3. DNA of the CDR3: TGTGCCAGCACCAGAGCTAACTATGGCTACACCTTC. Translating gives CASTRANYGYTF.

The chain has TRBV4-3 and TRBJ1-6; D not certain. Trimming stripped 2 bases from V and 4 bases from J, with 9 bases between. The length of the CDR3 is 15 residues. Germline V gene lookup returns CDR1 LGHNA and CDR2 YSLEER. The CDR3, as DNA: TGCGCCAGCAGCCAAACGACATCGTATAATTCACCCCTCCACTTT. This gives the protein CASSQTTSYNSPLHF.